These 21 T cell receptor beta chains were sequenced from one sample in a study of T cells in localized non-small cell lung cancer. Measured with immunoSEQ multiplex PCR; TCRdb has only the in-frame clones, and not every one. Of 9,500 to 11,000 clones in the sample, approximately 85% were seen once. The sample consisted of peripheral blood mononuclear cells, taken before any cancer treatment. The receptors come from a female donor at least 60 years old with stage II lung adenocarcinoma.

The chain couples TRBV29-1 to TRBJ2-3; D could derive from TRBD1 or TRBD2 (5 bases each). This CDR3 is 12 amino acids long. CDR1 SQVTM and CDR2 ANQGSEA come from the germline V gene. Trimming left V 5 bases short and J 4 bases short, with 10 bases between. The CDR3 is CSVSRGPDTQYF. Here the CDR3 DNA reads TGCAGCGTTAGTCGGGGCCCAGATACGCAGTATTTT.

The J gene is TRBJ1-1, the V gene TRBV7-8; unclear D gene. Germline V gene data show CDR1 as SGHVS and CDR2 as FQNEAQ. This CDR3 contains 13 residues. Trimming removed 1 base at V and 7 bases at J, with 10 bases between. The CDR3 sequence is CASSLVTDLEAFF. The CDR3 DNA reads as TGTGCCAGCAGCTTAGTAACGGACCTTGAAGCTTTCTTT.

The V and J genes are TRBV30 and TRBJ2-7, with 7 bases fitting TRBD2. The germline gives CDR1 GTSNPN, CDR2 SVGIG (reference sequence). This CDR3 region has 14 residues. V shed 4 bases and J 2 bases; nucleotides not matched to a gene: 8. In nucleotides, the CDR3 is TGTGCCTGGAAACTCGGGGGGAACACCTACGAGCAGTACTTC. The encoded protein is CAWKLGGNTYEQYF.

Here the CDR3 reads CASSLQGTAGNTIYF. As DNA, the CDR3 is TGTGCCAGCAGCTTGCAAGGGACAGCTGGAAACACCATATATTTT. The rearrangement joins TRBV7-2 to TRBJ1-3, with 7 bases that match TRBD1. The length of the CDR3 is 15 residues. With 3 bases clipped from V and 2 bases from J, the junction kept 4 bases outside the gene matches. Germline V gives CDR1 SGHTA, CDR2 FQGNSA.

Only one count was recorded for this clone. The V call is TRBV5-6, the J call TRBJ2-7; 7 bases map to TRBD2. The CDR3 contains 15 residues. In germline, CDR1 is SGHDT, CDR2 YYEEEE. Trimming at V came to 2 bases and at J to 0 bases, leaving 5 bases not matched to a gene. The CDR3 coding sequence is TGTGCCAGCAGCTTTGGCGGGAGAGCCTCCTACGAGCAGTACTTC. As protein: CASSFGGRASYEQYF.

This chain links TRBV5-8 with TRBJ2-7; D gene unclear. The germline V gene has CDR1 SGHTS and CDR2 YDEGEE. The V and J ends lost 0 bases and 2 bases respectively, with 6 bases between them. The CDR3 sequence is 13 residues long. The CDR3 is CASSLVATYEQYF. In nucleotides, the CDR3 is TGTGCCAGCAGCTTGGTGGCCACCTACGAGCAGTACTTC.

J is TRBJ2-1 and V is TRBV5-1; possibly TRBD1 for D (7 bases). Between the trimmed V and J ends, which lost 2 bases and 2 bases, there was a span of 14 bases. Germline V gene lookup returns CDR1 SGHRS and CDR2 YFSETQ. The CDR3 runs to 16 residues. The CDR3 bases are TGCGCCAGCAGCTTCACGACCAGGGGGGCCTACAATGAGCAGTTCTTC. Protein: CASSFTTRGAYNEQFF.

The chain's CDR3 is CASSVIDRGLPNEQFF. For the CDR3, the DNA is TGTGCCAGCAGCGTTATAGACAGGGGGCTTCCCAATGAGCAGTTCTTC. This rearrangement joins TRBV9 to TRBJ2-1, with TRBD1 matching over 10 bases. The J segment lost 6 bases and the V segment lost 2 bases, leaving 8 bases of the junction unmatched. The germline V gene encodes CDR1 SGDLS and CDR2 YYNGEE. There are 16 residues in the CDR3.

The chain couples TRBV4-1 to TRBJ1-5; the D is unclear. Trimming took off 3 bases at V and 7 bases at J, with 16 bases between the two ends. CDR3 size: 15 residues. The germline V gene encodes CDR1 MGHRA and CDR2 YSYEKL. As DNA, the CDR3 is TGCGCCAGCAGCCAGGCCTGGAGGATCGAACAGCCCCAGCATTTT. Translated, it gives CASSQAWRIEQPQHF.

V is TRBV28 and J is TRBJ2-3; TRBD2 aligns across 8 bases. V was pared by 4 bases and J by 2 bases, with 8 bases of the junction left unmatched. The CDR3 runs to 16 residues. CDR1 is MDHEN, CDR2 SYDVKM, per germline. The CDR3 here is CASSSGSGGLTDTQYF. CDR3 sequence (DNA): TGTGCCAGCAGTTCGGGGTCGGGGGGGCTCACAGATACGCAGTATTTT.

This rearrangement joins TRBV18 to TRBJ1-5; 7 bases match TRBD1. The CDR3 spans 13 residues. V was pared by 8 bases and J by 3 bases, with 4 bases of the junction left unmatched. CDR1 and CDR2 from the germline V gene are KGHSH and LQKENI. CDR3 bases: TGTGCCAGCCACGGACAGGCCAATCAGCCCCAGCATTTT. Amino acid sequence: CASHGQANQPQHF.

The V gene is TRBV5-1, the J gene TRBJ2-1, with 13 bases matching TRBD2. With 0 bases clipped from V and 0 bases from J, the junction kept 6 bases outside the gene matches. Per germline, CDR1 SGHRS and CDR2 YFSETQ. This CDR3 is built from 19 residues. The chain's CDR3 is CASSLAPGLAGTSYNEQFF. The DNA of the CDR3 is TGCGCCAGCAGCTTGGCTCCGGGACTAGCGGGGACCTCCTACAATGAGCAGTTCTTC.

The CDR3 reads CASSLGGSTYNEQFF. Written as DNA, the CDR3 is TGCGCCAGCAGCTTGGGAGGATCAACCTACAATGAGCAGTTCTTC. V usage is TRBV5-1 and J usage is TRBJ2-1; D not certain. The length of the CDR3 is 15 residues. V was clipped by 0 bases and J by 2 bases, with 9 bases between them. Germline loops: CDR1 SGHRS, CDR2 YFSETQ.

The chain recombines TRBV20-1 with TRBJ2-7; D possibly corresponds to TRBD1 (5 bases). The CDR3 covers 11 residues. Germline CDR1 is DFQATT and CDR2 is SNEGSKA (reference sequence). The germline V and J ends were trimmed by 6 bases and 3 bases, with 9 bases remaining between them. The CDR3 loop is CSAADSYEQYF. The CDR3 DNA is TGCAGTGCCGCCGACAGCTACGAGCAGTACTTC.

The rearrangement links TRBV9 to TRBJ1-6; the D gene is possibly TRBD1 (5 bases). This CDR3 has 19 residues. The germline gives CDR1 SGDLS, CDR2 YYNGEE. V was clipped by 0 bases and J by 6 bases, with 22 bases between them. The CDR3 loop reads CASSVDPASGALGNSPLHF. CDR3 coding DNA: TGTGCCAGCAGCGTAGACCCTGCTAGCGGGGCGCTCGGTAATTCACCCCTCCACTTT. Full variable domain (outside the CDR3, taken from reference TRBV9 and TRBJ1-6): DSGVTQTPKHLITATGQRVTLRCSPRSGDLSVYWYQQSLDQGLQFLIQYYNGEERAKGNILERFSAQQFPDLHSELNLSSLELGDSALYFCASSVDPASGALGNSPLHFGNGTRLTVT.

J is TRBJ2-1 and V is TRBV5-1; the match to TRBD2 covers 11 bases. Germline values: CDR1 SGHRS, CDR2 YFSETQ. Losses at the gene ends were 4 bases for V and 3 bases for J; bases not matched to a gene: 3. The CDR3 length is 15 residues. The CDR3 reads CASSPGLADYNEQFF. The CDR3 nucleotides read TGCGCCAGCAGCCCGGGACTAGCGGACTACAATGAGCAGTTCTTC.

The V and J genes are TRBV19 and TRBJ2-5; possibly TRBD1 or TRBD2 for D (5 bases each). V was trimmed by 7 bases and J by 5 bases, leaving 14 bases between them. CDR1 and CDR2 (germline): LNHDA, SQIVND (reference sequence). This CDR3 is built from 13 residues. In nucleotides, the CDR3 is TGTGCCAGTAAAGGAAGGGGAGTGGAGACCCAGTACTTC. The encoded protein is CASKGRGVETQYF.

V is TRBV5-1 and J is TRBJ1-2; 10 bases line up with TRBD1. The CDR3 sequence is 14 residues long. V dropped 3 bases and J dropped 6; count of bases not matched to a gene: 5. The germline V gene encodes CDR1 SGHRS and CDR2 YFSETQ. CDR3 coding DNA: TGCGCCAGCAGCTGGCAAGGACAGGGGGATGGCTACACCTTC. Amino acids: CASSWQGQGDGYTF.

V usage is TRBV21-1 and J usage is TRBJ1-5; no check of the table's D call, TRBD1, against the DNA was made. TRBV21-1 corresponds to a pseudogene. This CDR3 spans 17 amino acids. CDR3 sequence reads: CASSKVAGSPSNQPQHF. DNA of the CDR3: TGTGCCAGCAGCAAAGTGGCAGGCTCCCCTAGCAATCAGCCCCAGCATTTT.

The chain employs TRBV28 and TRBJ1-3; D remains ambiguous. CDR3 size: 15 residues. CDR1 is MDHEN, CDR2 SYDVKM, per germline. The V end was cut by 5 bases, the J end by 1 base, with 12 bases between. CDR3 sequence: CASSTWTGSGNTIYF. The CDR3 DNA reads TGTGCCAGCAGTACCTGGACGGGTTCTGGAAACACCATATATTTT.

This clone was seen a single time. CDR3 loop: CASSLAVSTDTQYF. CDR3 DNA: TGTGCCAGCAGCTTAGCGGTGTCCACAGATACGCAGTATTTT. This chain connects TRBV7-8 to TRBJ2-3; D unresolved. Between the trimmed V and J ends, which lost 0 bases and 2 bases, there was a span of 6 bases. The CDR3 contains 14 residues. Per germline, CDR1 SGHVS and CDR2 FQNEAQ. The whole variable domain, remainder taken from reference TRBV7-8 and TRBJ2-3, is GAGVSQSPRYKVAKRGQDVALRCDPISGHVSLFWYQQALGQGPEFLTYFQNEAQLDKSGLPSDRFFAERPEGSVSTLKIQRTQQEDSAVYLCASSLAVSTDTQYFGPGTRLTVL.